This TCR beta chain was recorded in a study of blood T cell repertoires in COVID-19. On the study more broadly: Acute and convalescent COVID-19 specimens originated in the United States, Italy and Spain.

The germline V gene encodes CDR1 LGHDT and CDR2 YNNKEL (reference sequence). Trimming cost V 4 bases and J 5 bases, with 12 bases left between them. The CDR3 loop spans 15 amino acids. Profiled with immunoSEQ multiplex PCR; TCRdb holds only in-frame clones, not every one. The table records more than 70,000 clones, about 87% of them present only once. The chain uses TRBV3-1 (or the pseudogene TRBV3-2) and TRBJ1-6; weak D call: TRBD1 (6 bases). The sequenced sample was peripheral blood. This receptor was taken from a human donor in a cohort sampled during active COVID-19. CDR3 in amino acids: CASSPRTANNSPLHF. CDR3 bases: TGTGCCAGCAGCCCGCGGACAGCAAATAATTCACCCCTCCACTTT.